Below are 8 T cell receptor beta chains sequenced from a single sample in a study of blood T cell repertoires in COVID-19. TCRdb keeps only in-frame clones here, not all; method: immunoSEQ multiplex PCR. The table has about 140,000 clones, around 87% seen once. Sequenced: peripheral blood. These receptors came from a woman between 40 and 55 years old with acute or convalescent COVID-19.

This clone was recorded a few times. V is TRBV7-9 and J is TRBJ2-3, with D possibly TRBD2 on 7 matching bases. Germline values: CDR1 SEHNR, CDR2 FQNEAQ (reference sequence). This CDR3 contains 17 residues. Trimming removed 2 bases at V and 5 bases at J, with 20 bases between. The chain's CDR3 is CASSLRGGKEGGDTQYF. The CDR3 DNA reads as TGTGCCAGCAGCTTAAGGGGGGGCAAGGAAGGTGGAGATACGCAGTATTTT.

A remark on this clone: The sample carries other DNA sequences with the same CDR3. CDR3 bases: TGTGCCAGCAGCCCTTCCCCCAACACTGAAGCTTTCTTT. Amino acids: CASSPSPNTEAFF. V and J are TRBV7-3 and TRBJ1-1; D remains ambiguous. Trimming shortened V by 5 bases and J by 2 bases, and 9 bases separated the two germline ends. Germline-derived CDR1 and CDR2 are SGHTA and FQGTGA. This CDR3 contains 13 residues.

The chain combines TRBV7-2 with TRBJ2-2; tentative D call: TRBD1 (6 bases). Germline V CDR1 and CDR2: SGHTA, FQGNSA. V lost 4 bases to trimming and J lost 0 bases, with 12 bases between them. The CDR3 runs to 16 residues. This chain's CDR3 is CASSSPDRPNTGELFF. Written as DNA, the CDR3 is TGTGCCAGCAGCTCACCTGACAGGCCGAACACCGGGGAGCTGTTTTTT.

V and J are TRBV28 and TRBJ1-3, with D perhaps matching TRBD1 (6 bases). There are 14 residues in the CDR3. Per the germline V gene, CDR1 is MDHEN and CDR2 is SYDVKM. Trimming removed 11 bases at V and 2 bases at J, with 16 bases between. The chain's CDR3 is CAGTDSLTGNTIYF. Here the CDR3 DNA reads TGTGCCGGGACGGACAGTCTCACTGGAAACACCATATATTTT.

The chain carries TRBV6-1 and TRBJ1-1; possible D gene TRBD1, 6 bases. Trimming removed 9 bases at V and 7 bases at J, with 18 bases between. This CDR3 is 13 amino acids long. Germline CDR1 MNHNS, CDR2 SASEGT. The CDR3 here is CASGGRGHIEAFF. The CDR3 region has the DNA TGTGCCAGTGGGGGCAGGGGTCACATTGAAGCTTTCTTT.

The chain employs TRBV4-3 and TRBJ1-6, with 7 bases identical to TRBD1. The CDR3 is 15 residues long. From germline, CDR1 is LGHNA and CDR2 YSLEER. The V and J ends lost 1 base and 11 bases, in that order; junction bases with no gene match: 8. The CDR3 spells CASSQGWQGVTPLHF. The CDR3 DNA is TGCGCCAGCAGCCAAGGATGGCAGGGGGTGACACCCCTCCACTTT.

The chain uses TRBV7-8 and TRBJ2-5, with D uncertain. Germline CDR1 SGHVS, CDR2 FQNEAQ. The CDR3 covers 13 residues. The ends were cut back, 3 bases at V and 5 bases at J, with 10 bases in the middle. CDR3 nucleotide sequence: TGTGCCAGCAGCTTGACACACGGCGAGACCCAGTACTTC. This encodes CASSLTHGETQYF. The entire variable domain, with the rest obtained from reference TRBV7-8 and TRBJ2-5, is as follows: GAGVSQSPRYKVAKRGQDVALRCDPISGHVSLFWYQQALGQGPEFLTYFQNEAQLDKSGLPSDRFFAERPEGSVSTLKIQRTQQEDSAVYLCASSLTHGETQYFGPGTRLLVL.

V gene TRBV7-2 combines with J gene TRBJ1-2; the match to TRBD1 covers 8 bases. Trimming cost V 1 base and J 8 bases; bases outside gene matches: 3. The germline CDR1 and CDR2 sequences are SGHTA and FQGNSA. The length of the CDR3 is 13 residues. CDR3 sequence reads: CASSLGTGKGYTF. In nucleotides, the CDR3 is TGTGCCAGCAGCTTAGGGACAGGGAAAGGCTACACCTTC. The whole variable domain, filled in from reference TRBV7-2 and TRBJ1-2, reads GAGVSQSPSNKVTEKGKDVELRCDPISGHTALYWYRQSLGQGLEFLIYFQGNSAPDKSGLPSDRFSAERTGGSVSTLTIQRTQQEDSAVYLCASSLGTGKGYTFGSGTRLTVV.